This TCR beta chain was sequenced during a study of T cell changes during pregnancy in multiple sclerosis. The table came from immunoSEQ multiplex PCR; TCRdb's copy has only in-frame clones and leaves some out. The table has fewer than 150,000 clones, roughly 95% seen once; the top ten hold 0.44%. The CDR3 is 12 residues long. The germline V gene encodes CDR1 KGHSH and CDR2 LQKENI. Trimming stripped 3 bases from V and 4 bases from J, with 7 bases between. Remarks on this clone: The same CDR3 also results from other DNA sequences found in this sample.

The sequencing used peripheral blood, collected after pregnancy. This rearrangement joins TRBV18 to TRBJ2-7; D remains ambiguous. This TCR derives from a female donor with multiple sclerosis, enrolled in a pregnancy study. The CDR3 protein is CASSPSSYEQYF. CDR3 DNA sequence: TGTGCCAGCTCACCCTCTTCTTACGAGCAGTACTTC.